This T cell receptor beta chain was observed in a study of blood T cell repertoires in COVID-19. Study at large: From the United States, Italy and Spain came samples of acute and convalescent COVID-19. T cells, B-cell-depleted T cells, or PBMCs provided the cDNA or gDNA that served as material.

Per the original data handling: The authors estimated nucleated cell counts from reference gene primer amplification. Repertoires were generated with immunoSEQ multiplex PCR, while TCRdb's copy carries only in-frame clones and drops some. The V and J calls and clone size are taken from that table; D and trimming were inferred from the DNA. The sample holds approximately 89,000 clones; 80% are singletons and the top ten take around a fifth. V was cut by 5 bases and J by 2 bases, with 13 bases left in between. The CDR3 sequence is 14 residues long. The V gene's germline CDR1 is WNHNN and CDR2 SYGVQD (reference sequence).

The clonotype originates from a human donor in a cohort sampled during active COVID-19. The sample taken for sequencing was peripheral blood. This chain uses TRBV10-1 with TRBJ2-7; possibly TRBD2 for D (6 bases). The CDR3: CASSRSGRTYEQYF. DNA for the CDR3: TGCGCCAGCAGTCGTAGCGGAAGGACCTACGAGCAGTACTTC.